This paragraph covers one TCR beta chain sequence. Its antigen remains unidentified. This sample was included in a study of beta chain features in type 1 diabetes. Study outcomes and limitations: TCRB CDR3s were moderately but significantly shorter in Type 1 diabetes patients in all four CD4+ subsets.

V was shortened by 0 bases and J by 11 bases, with 14 bases between the two germline ends. Germline CDR1 and CDR2: SGHRS and YFSETQ. The CDR3 extends over 13 amino acids. The sequenced template was cDNA made from the entire isolated RNA. Sequenced by immunoSEQ multiplex PCR; TCRdb stores in-frame clones only, minus some. The data show more than 300,000 clones, with around 9.3% seen just once and approximately 1% held by the top ten. This TCR came from a man between 25 and 39 years old with type 1 diabetes. Sequencing was done on a sample of central memory CD4+ T cells from blood. The chain couples TRBV5-1 to TRBJ1-1; D is perhaps TRBD1 (5 bases). The CDR3 is CASSLVGARDAFF. The CDR3 DNA is TGCGCCAGCAGCTTGGTCGGGGCGCGAGACGCTTTCTTT.